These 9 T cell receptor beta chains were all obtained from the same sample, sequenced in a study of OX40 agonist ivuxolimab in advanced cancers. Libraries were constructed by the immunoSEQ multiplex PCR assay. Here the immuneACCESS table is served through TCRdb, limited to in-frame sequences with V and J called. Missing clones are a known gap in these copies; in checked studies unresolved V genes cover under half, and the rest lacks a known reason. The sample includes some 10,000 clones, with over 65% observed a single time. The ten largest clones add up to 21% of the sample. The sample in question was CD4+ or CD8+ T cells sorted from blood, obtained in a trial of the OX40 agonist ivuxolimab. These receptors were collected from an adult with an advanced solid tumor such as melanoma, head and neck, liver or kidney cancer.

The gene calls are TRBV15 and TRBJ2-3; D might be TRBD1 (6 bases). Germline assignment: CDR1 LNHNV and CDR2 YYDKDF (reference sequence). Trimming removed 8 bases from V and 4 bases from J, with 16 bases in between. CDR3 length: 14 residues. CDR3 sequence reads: CATEKTGTADTQYF. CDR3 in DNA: TGTGCCACCGAGAAAACAGGGACGGCAGATACGCAGTATTTT. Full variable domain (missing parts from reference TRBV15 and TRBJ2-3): DAMVIQNPRYQVTQFGKPVTLSCSQTLNHNVMYWYQQKSSQAPKLLFHYYDKDFNNEADTPDNFQSRRPNTSFCFLDIRSPGLGDTAMYLCATEKTGTADTQYFGPGTRLTVL.

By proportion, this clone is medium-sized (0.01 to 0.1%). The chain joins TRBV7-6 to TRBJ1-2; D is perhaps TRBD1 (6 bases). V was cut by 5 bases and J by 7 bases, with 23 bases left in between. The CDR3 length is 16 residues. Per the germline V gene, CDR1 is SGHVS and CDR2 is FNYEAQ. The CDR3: CASSDRGQGPGGGYTF. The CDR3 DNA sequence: TGTGCCAGCAGCGATAGGGGTCAGGGGCCTGGAGGTGGCTACACCTTC.

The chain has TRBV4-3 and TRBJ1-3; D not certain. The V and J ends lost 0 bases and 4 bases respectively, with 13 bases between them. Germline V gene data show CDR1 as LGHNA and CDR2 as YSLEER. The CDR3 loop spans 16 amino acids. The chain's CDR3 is CASSQDLRGSGNTIYF. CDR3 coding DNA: TGCGCCAGCAGCCAAGATCTGCGGGGATCCGGAAACACCATATATTTT.

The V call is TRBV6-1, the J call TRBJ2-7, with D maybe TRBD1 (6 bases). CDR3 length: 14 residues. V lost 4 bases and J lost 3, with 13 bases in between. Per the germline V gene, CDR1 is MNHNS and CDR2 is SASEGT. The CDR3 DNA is TGTGCCAGCAGTGTCGGCGCAGGGGACTACGAGCAGTACTTC. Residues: CASSVGAGDYEQYF.

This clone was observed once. The CDR3 sequence is CATSWTQLAGPYEQYF. CDR3 DNA: TGTGCCACCAGCTGGACTCAACTAGCGGGCCCCTACGAGCAGTACTTC. The chain couples TRBV15 to TRBJ2-7; 9 bases are a match to TRBD2. CDR3 length equals 16 residues. Unmatched junction bases numbered 10, after V lost 5 bases and J lost 2 bases. CDR1 is LNHNV, CDR2 YYDKDF, per germline (reference sequence).

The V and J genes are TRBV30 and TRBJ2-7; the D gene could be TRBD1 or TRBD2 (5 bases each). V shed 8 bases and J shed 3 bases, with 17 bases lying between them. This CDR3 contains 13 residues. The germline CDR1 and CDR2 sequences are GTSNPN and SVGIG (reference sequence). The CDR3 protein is CAGAPGPGYEQYF. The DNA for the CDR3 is TGTGCCGGGGCGCCGGGGCCCGGCTACGAGCAGTACTTC.

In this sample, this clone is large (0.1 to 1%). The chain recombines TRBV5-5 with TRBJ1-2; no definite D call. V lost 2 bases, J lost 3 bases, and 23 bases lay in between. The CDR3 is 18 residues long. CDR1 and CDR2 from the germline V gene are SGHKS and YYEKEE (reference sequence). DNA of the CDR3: TGTGCCAGCAGCTTATTCGGGAATGGAAGGGCCCAGGACTATGGCTACACCTTC. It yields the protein CASSLFGNGRAQDYGYTF.

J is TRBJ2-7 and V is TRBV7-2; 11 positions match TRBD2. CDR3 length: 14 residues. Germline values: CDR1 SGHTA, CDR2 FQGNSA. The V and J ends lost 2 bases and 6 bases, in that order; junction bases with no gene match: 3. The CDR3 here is CASSLTSGSSEQYF. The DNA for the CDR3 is TGTGCCAGCAGCTTAACTAGCGGGAGTAGCGAGCAGTACTTC. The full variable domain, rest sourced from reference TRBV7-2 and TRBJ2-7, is GAGVSQSPSNKVTEKGKDVELRCDPISGHTALYWYRQSLGQGLEFLIYFQGNSAPDKSGLPSDRFSAERTGGSVSTLTIQRTQQEDSAVYLCASSLTSGSSEQYFGPGTRLTVT.

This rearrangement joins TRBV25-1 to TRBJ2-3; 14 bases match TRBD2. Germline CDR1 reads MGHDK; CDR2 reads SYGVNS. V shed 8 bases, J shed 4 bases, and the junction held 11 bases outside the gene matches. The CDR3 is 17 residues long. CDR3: CASQAGTSGSEADTQYF. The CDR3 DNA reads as TGTGCCAGCCAAGCCGGGACTAGCGGGAGTGAAGCAGATACGCAGTATTTT.